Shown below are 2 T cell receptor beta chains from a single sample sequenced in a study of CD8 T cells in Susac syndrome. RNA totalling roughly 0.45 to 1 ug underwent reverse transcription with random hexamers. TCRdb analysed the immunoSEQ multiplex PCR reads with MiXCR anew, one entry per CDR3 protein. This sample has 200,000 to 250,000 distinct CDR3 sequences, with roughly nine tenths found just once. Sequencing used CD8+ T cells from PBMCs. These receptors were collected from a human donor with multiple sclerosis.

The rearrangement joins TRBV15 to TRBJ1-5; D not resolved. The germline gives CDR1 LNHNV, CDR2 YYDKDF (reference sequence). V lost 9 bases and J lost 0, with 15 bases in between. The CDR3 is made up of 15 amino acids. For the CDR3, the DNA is TGTGCCACGGCAGACGGAAAAAATAGCAATCAGCCCCAGCATTTT. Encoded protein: CATADGKNSNQPQHF.

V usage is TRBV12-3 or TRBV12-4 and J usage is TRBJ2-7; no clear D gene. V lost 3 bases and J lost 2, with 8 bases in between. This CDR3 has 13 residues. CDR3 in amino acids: CASSFILAYEQYF. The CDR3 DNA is TGTGCCAGCAGTTTCATCTTAGCCTACGAGCAGTACTTC.